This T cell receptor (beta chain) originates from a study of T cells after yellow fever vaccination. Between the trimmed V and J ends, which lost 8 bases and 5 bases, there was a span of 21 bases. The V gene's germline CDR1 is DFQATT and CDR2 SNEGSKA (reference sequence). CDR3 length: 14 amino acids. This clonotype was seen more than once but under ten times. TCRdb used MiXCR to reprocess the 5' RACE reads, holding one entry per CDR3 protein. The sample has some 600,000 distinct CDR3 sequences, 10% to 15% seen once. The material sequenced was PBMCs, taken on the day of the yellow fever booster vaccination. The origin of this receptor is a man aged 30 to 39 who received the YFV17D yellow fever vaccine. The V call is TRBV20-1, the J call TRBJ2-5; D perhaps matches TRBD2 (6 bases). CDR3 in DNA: TGCAGTACACTCCAATCTCCTAGCGTTGAGACCCAGTACTTC. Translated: CSTLQSPSVETQYF.